The T cell receptor (beta chain) described here comes from a study of shared clonotypes between healthy human individuals. Whole-study findings and limits: Genetic and exposure-history diversity was limited by the small donor number.

Germline CDR1 and CDR2: MNHEY and SVGAGI. CDR3 size: 13 residues. V dropped 5 bases and J dropped 5; count of bases not matched to a gene: 2. Donors were healthy HIV-negative adults without recent acute infections or vaccinations. There were only Caucasian adults among the donors, and all lived in Nashville, Tennessee. Unsorted material relied on about 100 million PBMCs as the source of genomic DNA. Comments on this clone: No antigen is known for it.

Only in-frame clones appear in the TCRdb table, and some are missing; sequencing was by immunoSEQ multiplex PCR. The sample gives about 500,000 clones, over 60% of which show up once; approximately 12% is in the top ten. The clonotype comes from a woman in her forties in good health. Some clones in this sample may be carry-over from other donors' samples. The chain couples TRBV6-5 to TRBJ2-1; the match to TRBD1 covers 8 bases. The specimen was PBMCs. The CDR3 DNA reads TGTGCCAGCAGTACGGACAGGGACAATGAGCAGTTCTTC. It codes for CASSTDRDNEQFF.